The present T cell receptor (beta chain) was sequenced within a study of blood T cell repertoires in COVID-19. Study details: Material from acute and convalescent COVID-19 was sourced from the United States, Italy and Spain. PBMCs, B-cell-depleted T cells, or T cells were the source of the cDNA or gDNA that made up the material.

This clone was detected once. TCRdb's copy holds only in-frame clones and misses some; the assay was immunoSEQ multiplex PCR. The table lists about 220,000 clones, around 89% of them singletons. Donors were grouped by their self-reported clinical history. Cohort 3 recovered donors had two negative PCRs, clearance, or symptom resolution. The CDR3 consists of 16 residues. V shed 5 bases and J 5 bases; nucleotides not matched to a gene: 11. In germline, CDR1 is LNHDA, CDR2 SQIVND (reference sequence). V is TRBV19 and J is TRBJ2-1, with 8 positions matching TRBD2. Sequenced sample: PBMCs or T cells enriched from blood (not recorded which). This receptor was taken from a woman in her twenties or thirties who had recovered from COVID-19. In DNA form, the CDR3 reads TGTGCCAGTAGTCCAGAGGGCGGGGGGCTCAACAATGAGCAGTTCTTC. This encodes CASSPEGGGLNNEQFF.